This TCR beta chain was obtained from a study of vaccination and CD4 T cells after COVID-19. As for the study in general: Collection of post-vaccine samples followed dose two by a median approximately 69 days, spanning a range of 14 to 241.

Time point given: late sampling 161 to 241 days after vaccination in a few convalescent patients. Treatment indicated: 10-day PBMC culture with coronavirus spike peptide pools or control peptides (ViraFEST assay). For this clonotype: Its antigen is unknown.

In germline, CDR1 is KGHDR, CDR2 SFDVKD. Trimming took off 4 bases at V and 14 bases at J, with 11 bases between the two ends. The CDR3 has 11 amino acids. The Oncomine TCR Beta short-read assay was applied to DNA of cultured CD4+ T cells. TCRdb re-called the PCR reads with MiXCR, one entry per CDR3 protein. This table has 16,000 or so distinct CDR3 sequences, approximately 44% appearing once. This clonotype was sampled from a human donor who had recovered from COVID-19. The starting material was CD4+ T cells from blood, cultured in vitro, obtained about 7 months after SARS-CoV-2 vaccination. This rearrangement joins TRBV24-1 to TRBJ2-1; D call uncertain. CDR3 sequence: CATSDFSVEFF. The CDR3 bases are TGTGCCACCAGTGACTTTTCCGTGGAGTTCTTC.